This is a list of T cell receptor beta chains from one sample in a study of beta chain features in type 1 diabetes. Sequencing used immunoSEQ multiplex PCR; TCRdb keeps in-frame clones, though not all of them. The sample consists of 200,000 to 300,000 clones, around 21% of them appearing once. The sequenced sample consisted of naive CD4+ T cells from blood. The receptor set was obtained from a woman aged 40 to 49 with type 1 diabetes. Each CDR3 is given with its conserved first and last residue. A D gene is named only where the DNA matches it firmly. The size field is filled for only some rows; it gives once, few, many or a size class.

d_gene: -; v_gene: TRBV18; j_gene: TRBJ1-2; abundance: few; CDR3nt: TGTGCCAGCTCACCGGGGCAGGACAGTCGGTATGGCTACACCTTC; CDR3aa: CASSPGQDSRYGYTF
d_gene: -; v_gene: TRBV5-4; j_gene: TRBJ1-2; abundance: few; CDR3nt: TGTGCCAGCAGACGACAGACTTACTATGGCTACACCTTC; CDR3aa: CASRRQTYYGYTF
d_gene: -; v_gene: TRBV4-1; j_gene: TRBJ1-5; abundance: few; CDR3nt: TGCGCCAGCAGCCAAGAGGGTTGGGGGGGAATGCCCCAGCATTTT; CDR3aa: CASSQEGWGGMPQHF
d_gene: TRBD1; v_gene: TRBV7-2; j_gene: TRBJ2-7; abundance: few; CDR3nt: TGTGCCAGCGCTACAGGGGGCGAGTACGAGCAGTACTTC; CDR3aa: CASATGGEYEQYF
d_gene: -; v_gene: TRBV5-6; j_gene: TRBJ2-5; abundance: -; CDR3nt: TGTGCCAGCGGGTCAACCGACACCCGGACCCAGTACTTC; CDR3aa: CASGSTDTRTQYF
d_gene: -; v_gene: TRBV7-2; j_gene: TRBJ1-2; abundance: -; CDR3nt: TGTGCCAGCAGCCTCCAGGACAGCCGAGCTAACTATGGCTACACCTTC; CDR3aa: CASSLQDSRANYGYTF
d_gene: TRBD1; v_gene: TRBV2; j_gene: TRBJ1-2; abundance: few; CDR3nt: TGTGCCAGCACCCCGGACAGGGCGGGTGGCTACACCTTC; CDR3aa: CASTPDRAGGYTF
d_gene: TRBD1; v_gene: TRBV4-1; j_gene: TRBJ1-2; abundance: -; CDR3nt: TGCGCCAGCAGCCAAGCGGCAGGGGGCGGCTACACCTTC; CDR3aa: CASSQAAGGGYTF
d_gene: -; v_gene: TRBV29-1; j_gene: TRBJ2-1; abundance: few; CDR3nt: TGCAGCGTTGGTATCAGGAATGAGCAGTTCTTC; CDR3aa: CSVGIRNEQFF
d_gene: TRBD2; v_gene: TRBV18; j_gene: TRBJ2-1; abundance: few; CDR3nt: TGTGCCAGCTCACCACCAAGCGGGGGCGCCTACAATGAGCAGTTCTTC; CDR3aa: CASSPPSGGAYNEQFF
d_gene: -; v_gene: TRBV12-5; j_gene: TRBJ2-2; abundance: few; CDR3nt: TGTGCTAGTGGTTTGACTCGTGGGGAGCTGTTTTTT; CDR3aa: CASGLTRGELFF
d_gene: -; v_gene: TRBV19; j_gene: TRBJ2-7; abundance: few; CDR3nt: TGTGCCAGTAGGACCTACGAAGGGGCGCATTACGAGCAGTACTTC; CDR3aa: CASRTYEGAHYEQYF
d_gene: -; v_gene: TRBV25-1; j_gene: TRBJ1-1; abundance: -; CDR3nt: TGTGCCAGCAGTGAATTCTACCTGACAGGTTCAACGGCAGCTTTCTTT; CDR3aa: CASSEFYLTGSTAAFF
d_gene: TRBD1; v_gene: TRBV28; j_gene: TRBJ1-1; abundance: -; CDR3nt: TGTGCCAGCAGTCTGGACAGGTGGACTGAAGCTTTCTTT; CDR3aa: CASSLDRWTEAFF
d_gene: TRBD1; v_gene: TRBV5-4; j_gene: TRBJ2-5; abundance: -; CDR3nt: TGTGCCAGCAGCCGGGGACAGTACCAAGAGACCCAGTACTTC; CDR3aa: CASSRGQYQETQYF
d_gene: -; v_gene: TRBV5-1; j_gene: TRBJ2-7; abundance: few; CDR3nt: TGCGCCAGCAGTCCCGGAGACAGGAGGGAGCAGTACTTC; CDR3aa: CASSPGDRREQYF
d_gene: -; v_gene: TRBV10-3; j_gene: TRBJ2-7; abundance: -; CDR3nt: TGTGCCATCTCCCTTAGTGGCTACGAGCAGTACTTC; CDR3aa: CAISLSGYEQYF
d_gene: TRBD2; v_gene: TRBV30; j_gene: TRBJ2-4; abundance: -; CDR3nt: TGTGCCTGCCTCGGGGGGAACATTCAGTACTTC; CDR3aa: CACLGGNIQYF
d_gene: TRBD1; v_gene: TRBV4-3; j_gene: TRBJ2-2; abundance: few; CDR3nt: TGCGCCAGCAGCCTATTTGACAGGGCTAACACCGGGGAGCTGTTTTTT; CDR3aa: CASSLFDRANTGELFF
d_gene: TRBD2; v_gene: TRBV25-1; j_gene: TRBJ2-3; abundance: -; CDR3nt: TGTGCCAGCAGTGCGGGGAGCGGGGGCACAGATACGCAGTATTTT; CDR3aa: CASSAGSGGTDTQYF
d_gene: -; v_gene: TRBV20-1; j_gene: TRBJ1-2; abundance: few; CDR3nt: TGCAGTGCTAGCGGGAACTATGGCTACACCTTC; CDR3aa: CSASGNYGYTF
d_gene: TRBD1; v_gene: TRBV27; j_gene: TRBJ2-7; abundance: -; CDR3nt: TGTGCCAGCAGTCTCAGCCGGGACAGGGGCACCCACGAGCAGTACTTC; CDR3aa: CASSLSRDRGTHEQYF
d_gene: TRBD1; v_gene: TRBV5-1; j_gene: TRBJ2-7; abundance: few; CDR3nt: TGCGCCAGCAGCCCTCAGCCTAGTCCAGGGACAGGGGCCTACGAGCAGTACTTC; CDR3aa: CASSPQPSPGTGAYEQYF
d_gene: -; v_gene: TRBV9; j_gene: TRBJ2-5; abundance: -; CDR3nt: TGTGCCAGCAGCGTAGCCCCTCAAGAGACCCAGTACTTC; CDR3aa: CASSVAPQETQYF
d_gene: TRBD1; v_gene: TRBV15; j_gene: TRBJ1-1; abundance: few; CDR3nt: TGTGCCACCAGCAGGGGACAGGGAGGAGAGAACACTGAAGCTTTCTTT; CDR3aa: CATSRGQGGENTEAFF
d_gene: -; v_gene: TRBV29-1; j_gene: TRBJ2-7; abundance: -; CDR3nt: TGCAGCGTTCAGGGCCGGAGCTCCTACGAGCAGTACTTC; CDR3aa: CSVQGRSSYEQYF
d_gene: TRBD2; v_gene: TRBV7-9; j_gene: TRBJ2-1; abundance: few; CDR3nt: TGTGCCAGCAGGTCACCGGGACTAGCGGTTAATGAGCAGTTCTTC; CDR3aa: CASRSPGLAVNEQFF
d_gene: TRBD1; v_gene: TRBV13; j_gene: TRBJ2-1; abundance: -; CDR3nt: TGTGCCAGCACCCCAAGAGGGACAGGTCGTGGTGAGCAGTTCTTC; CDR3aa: CASTPRGTGRGEQFF
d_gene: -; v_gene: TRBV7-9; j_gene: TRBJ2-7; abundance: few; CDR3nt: TGTGCCAGCAGCTCCAGGGGTAGCGAGCAGTACTTC; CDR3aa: CASSSRGSEQYF
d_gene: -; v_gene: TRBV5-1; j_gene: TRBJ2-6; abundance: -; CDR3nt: TGCGCCAGCAGCCCCGGGAACTCTGGGGCCAACGTCCTGACTTTC; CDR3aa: CASSPGNSGANVLTF
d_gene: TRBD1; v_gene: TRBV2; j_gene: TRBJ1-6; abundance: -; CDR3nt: TGTGCCAGCAGTAAACAGGGGGCTTATAATTCACCCCTCCACTTT; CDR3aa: CASSKQGAYNSPLHF
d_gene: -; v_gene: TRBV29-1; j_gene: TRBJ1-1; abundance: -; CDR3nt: TGCAGCGTTGATGGTGTACGGTACACTGAAGCTTTCTTT; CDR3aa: CSVDGVRYTEAFF
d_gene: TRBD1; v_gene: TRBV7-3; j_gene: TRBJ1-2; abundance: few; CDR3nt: TGTGCCAGCAGCTTACAACAGGGGAACTATGGCTACACCTTC; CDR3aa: CASSLQQGNYGYTF
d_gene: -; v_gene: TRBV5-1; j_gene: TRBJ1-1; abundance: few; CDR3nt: TGCGCCAGCAGCTCGGAGGGGTCGAACACTGAAGCTTTCTTT; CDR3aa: CASSSEGSNTEAFF
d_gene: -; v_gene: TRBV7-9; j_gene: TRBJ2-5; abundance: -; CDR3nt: TGTGCCAGCAGTCCGACTGGGTGGACCCAGTACTTC; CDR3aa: CASSPTGWTQYF